A single sample is the source of the 30 T cell receptor beta chains below, sequenced in a study of shared clonotypes between healthy human individuals (dated by TCRdb to 2020 to 2022). The method behind the library was the immunoSEQ multiplex PCR assay. Entries here come from immuneACCESS through TCRdb and include only in-frame sequences with V and J called. Some clones fail to appear in such tables; in the studies checked, an unresolved V gene covers under half of the shortfall, and the cause of the remainder is unknown. The sample data list hundreds of thousands of clones, and 96% of these were observed just once. About 0.057% of the sample lies in the top ten. The sequenced sample consisted of naive CD4+ T cells sorted from blood. Interpreted using the paper, the cell subset or site label stands for: CD45RA+ positively selected. Every receptor here comes from a woman aged 25-40 years in good health.

The rearrangement links TRBV28 to TRBJ1-2; D unclear. The CDR3 spans 15 residues. Trimming left V 5 bases short and J 10 bases short, with 23 bases between. Germline CDR1 is MDHEN and CDR2 is SYDVKM. The CDR3 loop reads CASSPAWARLSDYTF. The CDR3 DNA follows: TGTGCCAGCAGTCCGGCGTGGGCCCGCTTATCGGACTACACCTTC.

The CDR3, as DNA: TGCAGCTCGACTAGCGGGAGAGCAGATACGCAGTATTTT. As protein: CSSTSGRADTQYF. The chain employs TRBV29-1 and TRBJ2-3; 12 nucleotides agree with TRBD2. The germline CDR1 and CDR2 sequences are SQVTM and ANQGSEA. The CDR3 totals 13 residues. Trimming took 8 bases from V and 4 from J; bases not matched to a gene: 4.

CDR3 DNA sequence: TGTGCCAGCAGTTTAGCAGGAGTCCCCAAATACGAGCAGTACTTC. Amino acids: CASSLAGVPKYEQYF. V usage is TRBV28 and J usage is TRBJ2-7; D not certain. The V gene lost 2 bases and the J gene lost 4 bases, with 15 bases spanning the gap. Germline CDR1 and CDR2: MDHEN and SYDVKM. This CDR3 comprises 15 residues.

V gene TRBV25-1 combines with J gene TRBJ2-3, with 9 bases identical to TRBD2. The CDR3 covers 14 residues. The ends lost 2 bases at V and 3 bases at J; junction bases unmatched: 0. CDR1 is MGHDK, CDR2 SYGVNS, per germline. The CDR3 DNA sequence: TGTGCCAGCAGTGAAAGCGGGAGGACAGATACGCAGTATTTT. As protein: CASSESGRTDTQYF.

V is TRBV28 and J is TRBJ1-3, with TRBD1 as a possible D gene (5 bases). The germline V gene encodes CDR1 MDHEN and CDR2 SYDVKM. The CDR3 loop spans 13 amino acids. V lost 8 bases to trimming and J lost 3 bases, with 11 bases between them. CDR3 amino acids: CASARDGGNTIYF. CDR3 nucleotides: TGTGCCAGCGCCAGGGATGGTGGAAACACCATATATTTT.

The rearrangement joins TRBV7-3 to TRBJ2-1; 13 bases fit TRBD2. V shed 5 bases, J shed 8 bases, and the junction held 6 bases outside the gene matches. Per germline, CDR1 SGHTA and CDR2 FQGTGA. The CDR3 totals 15 residues. This CDR3 is CASSPGLAGVYEQFF. The CDR3 nucleotides are TGTGCCAGCAGCCCCGGACTAGCGGGAGTATATGAGCAGTTCTTC. Combining the CDR3 with reference TRBV7-3 and TRBJ2-1 gives the whole variable domain GAGVSQTPSNKVTEKGKYVELRCDPISGHTALYWYRQSLGQGPEFLIYFQGTGAADDSGLPNDRFFAVRPEGSVSTLKIQRTERGDSAVYLCASSPGLAGVYEQFFGPGTRLTVL.

The chain has TRBV6-1 and TRBJ2-7; TRBD2 matches at 10 bases. The germline gives CDR1 MNHNS, CDR2 SASEGT. Trimming took 5 bases from V and 5 from J; bases not matched to a gene: 18. This CDR3 region has 18 residues. The CDR3 loop reads CASSKGQNRIAGGNEQYF. DNA of the CDR3: TGTGCCAGCAGTAAAGGACAGAACCGGATAGCGGGAGGCAACGAGCAGTACTTC.

The rearrangement links TRBV27 to TRBJ2-7; D might be TRBD1 or TRBD2, each matching 5 bases. Trimming took 4 bases from V and 7 from J, leaving 11 bases between them. This CDR3 comprises 12 residues. Germline V lookup: CDR1 MNHEY, CDR2 SMNVEV (reference sequence). The CDR3 coding sequence is TGTGCCAGCAGTTCCGGGAAGGGGGAGCAGTACTTC. This translates into CASSSGKGEQYF.

This sequence joins TRBV27 and TRBJ2-2; D uncertain. This CDR3 has 17 amino acids. The V gene lost 6 bases and the J gene lost 1 base, with 18 bases spanning the gap. CDR1 is MNHEY, CDR2 SMNVEV, per germline (reference sequence). CDR3: CASRSSGFGQNTGELFF. The CDR3 bases are TGTGCCAGCAGGTCCTCTGGGTTTGGCCAGAACACCGGGGAGCTGTTTTTT.

The rearrangement uses TRBV6-1 and TRBJ1-1; D call uncertain. V was pared by 2 bases and J by 1 base, with 11 bases between. The CDR3 covers 15 residues. In germline, CDR1 is MNHNS, CDR2 SASEGT. This CDR3 reads CASSETRRWNTEAFF. CDR3 bases: TGTGCCAGCAGTGAAACCCGACGGTGGAACACTGAAGCTTTCTTT.

The genes are TRBV18 and TRBJ1-2; no firm D call. Germline CDR1 is KGHSH and CDR2 is LQKENI. V lost 3 bases, J lost 5 bases, and 19 bases lay in between. The CDR3 spans 16 residues. CDR3 coding DNA: TGTGCCAGCTCACCCACTAATACGCCGCGGTTTTATGGCTACACCTTC. Its protein product is CASSPTNTPRFYGYTF.

This clone has only one observation. This chain links TRBV10-2 with TRBJ2-5; 7 bases are a match to TRBD2. J was trimmed by 0 bases and V by 4 bases; bases with no gene match: 11. The CDR3 sequence is 17 residues long. The germline V gene has CDR1 WSHSY and CDR2 SAAADI. The CDR3 DNA reads as TGCGCCAGCAGTGTGGAGGGTCTAGCGGCCTACCAAGAGACCCAGTACTTC. This sequence encodes CASSVEGLAAYQETQYF.

The CDR3 spells CASSPTPGAAGELFF. CDR3 nucleotides: TGTGCCAGCAGCCCAACACCCGGGGCAGCCGGGGAGCTGTTTTTT. V usage is TRBV7-9 and J usage is TRBJ2-2; the D call may be TRBD1 or TRBD2 (5 bases each). Trimming left V 5 bases short and J 6 bases short, with 16 bases between. CDR1 and CDR2 (germline): SEHNR, FQNEAQ (reference sequence). The CDR3 totals 15 residues.

The J gene is TRBJ1-5, the V gene TRBV28, with D possibly TRBD1 on 5 matching bases. Germline assignment: CDR1 MDHEN and CDR2 SYDVKM. The CDR3 runs 13 residues. Trimming removed 10 bases at V and 5 bases at J, with 15 bases between. Written as DNA, the CDR3 is TGTGCCACCGGCGGGGGTGATGATCAGCCCCAGCATTTT. Encoded protein: CATGGGDDQPQHF. Full variable domain (rest looked up from reference TRBV28 and TRBJ1-5): DVKVTQSSRYLVKRTGEKVFLECVQDMDHENMFWYRQDPGLGLRLIYFSYDVKMKEKGDIPEGYSVSREKKERFSLILESASTNQTSMYLCATGGGDDQPQHFGDGTRLSIL.

The gene calls are TRBV5-1 and TRBJ2-5; 10 bases map to TRBD1. CDR3 length: 16 residues. CDR1 and CDR2 from the germline V gene are SGHRS and YFSETQ. V shed 0 bases and J 1 base; nucleotides not matched to a gene: 3. The CDR3, as DNA: TGCGCCAGCAGCTTGGCCGGGACAGGGGCCCAAGAGACCCAGTACTTC. This codes for CASSLAGTGAQETQYF. The full variable domain, its missing parts supplied by reference TRBV5-1 and TRBJ2-5, is KAGVTQTPRYLIKTRGQQVTLSCSPISGHRSVSWYQQTPGQGLQFLFEYFSETQRNKGNFPGRFSGRQFSNSRSEMNVSTLELGDSALYLCASSLAGTGAQETQYFGPGTRLLVL.

The chain couples TRBV2 to TRBJ2-6; the D is unclear. V lost 2 bases to trimming and J lost 0 bases, with 5 bases between them. Germline lookup yields CDR1 SNHLY and CDR2 FYNNEI. This CDR3 spans 15 amino acids. Here the CDR3 reads CASSERLSGANVLTF. DNA for the CDR3: TGTGCCAGCAGTGAAAGGCTCTCTGGGGCCAACGTCCTGACTTTC.

This clone was observed a single time. The chain uses TRBV9 and TRBJ2-1; D possibly corresponds to TRBD2 (5 bases). The CDR3 runs to 13 residues. Deletions cut 0 bases from V and 9 bases from J, with 10 bases between. The germline CDR1 and CDR2 sequences are SGDLS and YYNGEE. The DNA for the CDR3 is TGTGCCAGCAGCGTAGTCCCGGGAACTGAGCAGTTCTTC. It encodes CASSVVPGTEQFF.

The chain couples TRBV19 to TRBJ2-7; D might be TRBD1 or TRBD2, each matching 5 bases. The CDR3 runs 16 residues. Germline V gives CDR1 LNHDA, CDR2 SQIVND (reference sequence). V gave up 0 bases and J gave up 2 bases, with 14 bases separating them. The CDR3 is CASSIDEGRGAYEQYF. CDR3 DNA: TGTGCCAGTAGTATAGATGAGGGACGGGGAGCCTACGAGCAGTACTTC.

This chain links TRBV10-2 with TRBJ2-5, with 9 nucleotides matching TRBD2. Germline assignment: CDR1 WSHSY and CDR2 SAAADI. Unmatched junction bases numbered 14, after V lost 7 bases and J lost 5 bases. The CDR3 spans 16 residues. CDR3: CASTLAGGGPVETQYF. The CDR3 nucleotides read TGCGCCAGCACACTAGCGGGTGGGGGTCCCGTGGAGACCCAGTACTTC.

The V call is TRBV5-4, the J call TRBJ2-7; tentatively, D is TRBD1 (6 bases). V was clipped by 6 bases and J by 1 base, with 17 bases between them. The CDR3 sequence is 15 residues long. The V gene's germline CDR1 is SGHNT and CDR2 YYREEE (reference sequence). The CDR3 protein is CASNYDLGASYEQYF. The DNA of the CDR3 is TGTGCCAGCAACTATGATCTGGGGGCTTCCTACGAGCAGTACTTC.

The J gene is TRBJ2-7, the V gene TRBV28; 10 bases align to TRBD2. The J segment lost 0 bases and the V segment lost 5 bases, leaving 10 bases of the junction unmatched. The length of the CDR3 is 17 residues. From germline, CDR1 is MDHEN and CDR2 SYDVKM. The DNA of the CDR3 is TGTGCCAGCAGTGCCTGGGCTAGCGGGGGACTCTCCTACGAGCAGTACTTC. Protein: CASSAWASGGLSYEQYF.

The V call is TRBV2, the J call TRBJ2-6; D is perhaps TRBD2 (5 bases). In germline, CDR1 is SNHLY, CDR2 FYNNEI. Trimming took off 4 bases at V and 3 bases at J, with 10 bases between the two ends. This CDR3 has 15 amino acids. CDR3 protein: CASSGEGGGANVLTF. CDR3 bases: TGTGCCAGCAGTGGAGAGGGTGGTGGGGCCAACGTCCTGACTTTC.

As regards this clone: This CDR3 is also generated by other DNA sequences in the sample. This chain connects TRBV6-1 to TRBJ2-7; D call uncertain. In germline, CDR1 is MNHNS, CDR2 SASEGT. V was trimmed by 3 bases and J by 3 bases, leaving 3 bases between them. The CDR3 contains 11 residues. CDR3 amino acids: CASSENYEQYF. The CDR3 coding sequence is TGTGCCAGCAGTGAGAACTACGAGCAGTACTTC.

V usage is TRBV27 and J usage is TRBJ2-1, with D possibly TRBD2 on 7 matching bases. With 5 bases removed from V and 4 bases from J, the gap between germline ends came to 18 bases. The CDR3 extends over 16 amino acids. Germline CDR1 and CDR2: MNHEY and SMNVEV (reference sequence). The DNA for the CDR3 is TGTGCCAGCAGTAGGGGGAGGGCCCCTTCTTACAATGAGCAGTTCTTC. Its protein is CASSRGRAPSYNEQFF.

The CDR3 region is CASSPNREGWVKAFF. The CDR3 DNA sequence: TGTGCCAGCAGTCCTAACAGGGAGGGATGGGTGAAAGCTTTCTTT. This chain uses TRBV6-4 with TRBJ1-1; D might be TRBD1 (6 bases). Looked up from germline, CDR1 is MRHNA and CDR2 is SNTAGT. V dropped 5 bases and J dropped 9 bases, with 22 bases sitting between them. This CDR3 has 15 amino acids.

The chain joins TRBV5-1 to TRBJ2-3; D is unclear. V was shortened by 6 bases and J by 0 bases, with 11 bases between the two germline ends. Germline CDR1 and CDR2: SGHRS and YFSETQ. The CDR3 spans 14 residues. The CDR3 here is CASTHSASTDTQYF. The DNA of the CDR3 is TGCGCCAGCACCCACAGTGCTAGCACAGATACGCAGTATTTT. The variable domain in full, completed from reference TRBV5-1 and TRBJ2-3, reads KAGVTQTPRYLIKTRGQQVTLSCSPISGHRSVSWYQQTPGQGLQFLFEYFSETQRNKGNFPGRFSGRQFSNSRSEMNVSTLELGDSALYLCASTHSASTDTQYFGPGTRLTVL.

The rearrangement uses TRBV19 and TRBJ2-1; TRBD2 is a possible D gene (6 bases). This CDR3 has 12 amino acids. Germline CDR1 reads LNHDA; CDR2 reads SQIVND (reference sequence). Trimming removed 3 bases from V and 7 bases from J, with 7 bases in between. This CDR3 is CASSMAGNEQFF. The CDR3 DNA follows: TGTGCCAGTAGTATGGCGGGGAATGAGCAGTTCTTC.

The V and J genes are TRBV5-4 and TRBJ2-7; 8 nucleotides line up with TRBD2. This CDR3 spans 15 amino acids. Per the germline V gene, CDR1 is SGHNT and CDR2 is YYREEE (reference sequence). Trimming removed 4 bases from V and 5 bases from J; junction bases left unmatched: 11. The CDR3 region has the DNA TGTGCCAGCAGCCCTTCGGGGGGGAGCTACCACGAGCAGTACTTC. This codes for CASSPSGGSYHEQYF.

The chain links TRBV19 to TRBJ1-4, with 11 bases identical to TRBD1. The V gene's germline CDR1 is LNHDA and CDR2 SQIVND (reference sequence). This CDR3 is 16 amino acids long. After removal of 3 bases from V and 3 bases from J, the junction contained 3 bases not matched to a gene. Here the CDR3 reads CASSMGQGVSNEKLFF. For the CDR3, the DNA is TGTGCCAGTAGTATGGGACAGGGGGTTTCTAATGAAAAACTGTTTTTT.

J is TRBJ2-6 and V is TRBV5-1, with D possibly matching TRBD2 (5 bases). The CDR3 has 17 residues. Trimming left V 0 bases short and J 0 bases short, with 10 bases between. Per the germline V gene, CDR1 is SGHRS and CDR2 is YFSETQ. CDR3 in amino acids: CASSLASYDSGANVLTF. CDR3 nucleotide sequence: TGCGCCAGCAGCTTGGCTAGCTACGACTCTGGGGCCAACGTCCTGACTTTC. Combining the CDR3 with reference TRBV5-1 and TRBJ2-6 gives the whole variable domain KAGVTQTPRYLIKTRGQQVTLSCSPISGHRSVSWYQQTPGQGLQFLFEYFSETQRNKGNFPGRFSGRQFSNSRSEMNVSTLELGDSALYLCASSLASYDSGANVLTFGAGSRLTVL.